This T cell receptor beta chain was captured by sequencing in a study of blood T cell dynamics during melanoma immunotherapy. Study-level findings and limits: Unlike progressors, later disease-control patients had W3 repertoires gaining clonality or diversity.

DNA loading was fixed at roughly 0.35 ug for all bulk PBMC samples. Produced via immunoSEQ multiplex PCR; TCRdb's table is partial and in-frame only. The table has some 5,700 clones, about 86% seen once. The time point was: week 3, after first cycle of checkpoint inhibitor. Sampling occurred pretreatment (T0) and at week 3 (W3), after cycle one of checkpoint blockade. Patients had no prior systemic cancer treatment, immunosuppressants or other active cancers. CDR1 is SGHTA and CDR2 is FQGNSA in the germline V gene. Unmatched junction bases numbered 5, after V lost 4 bases and J lost 3 bases. This CDR3 spans 14 amino acids. Note on this clone: Antigen unknown.

This material consisted of blood, taken from a patient treated with checkpoint blockade. V is TRBV7-2 and J is TRBJ2-7; TRBD1 agrees at 8 bases. The TCR sequence derives from a human donor with melanoma. In DNA form, the CDR3 reads TGTGCCAGCAGCTACCCGGACAGGGACTACGAGCAGTACTTC. It encodes CASSYPDRDYEQYF. The full variable domain, with the rest looked up from reference TRBV7-2 and TRBJ2-7, is GAGVSQSPSNKVTEKGKDVELRCDPISGHTALYWYRQSLGQGLEFLIYFQGNSAPDKSGLPSDRFSAERTGGSVSTLTIQRTQQEDSAVYLCASSYPDRDYEQYFGPGTRLTVT.